The rows below give T cell receptor beta chains drawn from one sample of a study of T-cell reconstitution after alpha-beta-depleted transplantation in children. TCRdb passed the PCR reads through MiXCR, listing each CDR3 protein once. This sample carries over 150,000 distinct CDR3 sequences, roughly 7% of them seen once, and the ten largest clones take 5.5% to 6.5%. The specimen was PBMCs, collected before TCRalphabeta/CD19-depleted stem cell transplant. These receptors were taken from a boy aged 2 to 10 with acute lymphoblastic leukemia, due to receive a stem cell transplant. Both conserved end residues are part of each CDR3. D genes are given only for firm matches. Size values are once, few and many counts, or a class for expanded clones, and some rows have none.

>TRBJ2-3|many|TRBV5-1|-
CASSLRGTSTDTQYF
TGCGCCAGCAGCTTGAGGGGAACTAGCACAGATACGCAGTATTTT
>TRBJ2-1|many|TRBV5-1|-
CASSLVAGSPRNEQFF
TGCGCCAGCAGCTTGGTTGCGGGATCGCCGAGAAATGAGCAGTTCTTC
>TRBJ2-3|many|TRBV29-1|-
CSVEEGSTDTQYF
TGCAGCGTTGAAGAAGGAAGCACAGATACGCAGTATTTT
>TRBJ2-2|-|TRBV14|-
CASSHLRGPANTGELFF
TGTGCCAGCAGCCACCTTCGGGGTCCCGCGAACACCGGGGAGCTGTTTTTT
>TRBJ1-2|few|TRBV4-2|-
CASSQDVGARDYGYTF
TGTGCCAGCAGCCAAGATGTGGGGGCGCGGGACTATGGCTACACCTTC
>TRBJ2-7|many|TRBV5-1|-
CASSPLGGGPYEQYF
TGCGCCAGCAGCCCCCTAGGGGGAGGACCCTACGAGCAGTACTTC
>TRBJ2-2|many|TRBV28|-
CASSLFSGEAGELFF
TGTGCCAGCAGTTTGTTCTCAGGGGAAGCCGGGGAGCTGTTTTTT
>TRBJ2-7|many|TRBV12-3/TRBV12-4|-
CASSLAAYEQYF
TGTGCCAGCAGTTTAGCTGCCTACGAGCAGTACTTC
>TRBJ1-1|many|TRBV7-2|-
CASSLVVTEAFF
TGTGCCAGCAGCTTAGTCGTCACTGAAGCTTTCTTT
>TRBJ2-3|many|TRBV20-1|TRBD1
CSATRQGYSDTQYF
TGCAGTGCTACCCGACAGGGTTACTCAGATACGCAGTATTTT
>TRBJ2-2|-|TRBV20-1|TRBD2
CSARRLAGPGGELFF
TGCAGTGCTAGGAGACTAGCGGGGCCGGGCGGGGAGCTGTTTTTT
>TRBJ2-1|many|TRBV4-2|TRBD2
CASSQDRLAGGPTEQFF
TGTGCCAGCAGCCAAGACCGACTAGCGGGGGGCCCCACTGAGCAGTTCTTC
>TRBJ2-3|-|TRBV7-2|TRBD2
CASSLGLAGEDTQYF
TGTGCCAGCAGCTTAGGACTAGCGGGAGAAGATACGCAGTATTTT
>TRBJ2-3|many|TRBV28|TRBD2
CASNQGLAAISTDTQYF
TGTGCCAGCAATCAGGGACTAGCGGCCATCAGCACAGATACGCAGTATTTT
>TRBJ2-6|many|TRBV3-1|-
CASSQVIQISGANVLTF
TGTGCCAGCAGCCAGGTCATACAAATCTCTGGGGCCAACGTCCTGACTTTC
>TRBJ2-5|many|TRBV3-1|-
CASSQDQGDRTQYF
TGTGCCAGCAGCCAAGATCAAGGGGACCGGACCCAGTACTTC
>TRBJ2-1|many|TRBV28|-
CASRRGEIGQFF
TGTGCCAGCAGGAGGGGGGAGATAGGGCAGTTCTTC
>TRBJ1-1|few|TRBV4-3|TRBD1
CASSQEQGFNTEAFF
TGCGCCAGCAGCCAAGAACAGGGGTTTAACACTGAAGCTTTCTTT
>TRBJ2-3|-|TRBV6-1|TRBD2
CASSLGSTSLDTQYF
TGTGCCAGCAGTCTGGGTTCGACTAGCCTGGATACGCAGTATTTT
>TRBJ2-2|many|TRBV6-2/TRBV6-3|-
CASSSTTQNTGELFF
TGTGCCAGCAGTTCCACGACCCAGAACACCGGGGAGCTGTTTTTT
>TRBJ2-7|many|TRBV20-1|TRBD1
CSASYNRGQSYEQYF
TGCAGTGCTAGTTATAACAGGGGTCAATCCTACGAGCAGTACTTC
>TRBJ2-2|many|TRBV24-1|TRBD2
CATSDFRTSGTGELFF
TGTGCCACCAGTGATTTTCGGACTAGCGGAACCGGGGAGCTGTTTTTT
>TRBJ2-5|-|TRBV20-1|-
CSARTLGETQYF
TGCAGTGCTAGAACCCTGGGGGAGACCCAGTACTTC
>TRBJ2-7|few|TRBV27|-
CASSFTASYEQYF
TGTGCCAGCAGTTTTACGGCGTCCTACGAGCAGTACTTC
>TRBJ1-5|many|TRBV7-9|-
CASSLDRSQPQHF
TGTGCCAGCAGCCTTGACAGGAGTCAGCCCCAGCATTTT
>TRBJ2-3|few|TRBV7-2|TRBD1
CASSLTAGTGGTDTQYF
TGTGCCAGCAGCTTAACGGCGGGGACAGGGGGCACAGATACGCAGTATTTT
>TRBJ1-2|-|TRBV7-2|TRBD1
CASSLVTQGVYGYTF
TGTGCCAGCAGCTTAGTTACCCAGGGGGTCTATGGCTACACCTTC
>TRBJ2-5|many|TRBV28|-
CASSPRPGHLVETQYF
TGTGCCAGCAGTCCCCGACCGGGACACCTGGTGGAGACCCAGTACTTC
>TRBJ1-1|few|TRBV20-1|-
CSASIGKRDTEAFF
TGCAGTGCTAGTATCGGGAAAAGGGACACTGAAGCTTTCTTT
>TRBJ1-2|many|TRBV29-1|-
CSVDSGDGYTF
TGCAGCGTTGATAGCGGGGATGGCTACACCTTC
>TRBJ2-7|many|TRBV29-1|-
CSVVGGYEQYF
TGCAGCGTTGTGGGGGGATACGAGCAGTACTTC
>TRBJ1-1|many|TRBV7-9|-
CASSLNPDGAFF
TGTGCCAGCAGCCTAAACCCGGATGGAGCTTTCTTT
>TRBJ2-1|many|TRBV19|-
CAQKFRVLSYNEQFF
TGTGCCCAAAAATTCAGAGTTCTATCCTACAATGAGCAGTTCTTC
>TRBJ2-1|few|TRBV6-1|TRBD2
CASSKLAGGPNEQFF
TGTGCCAGCAGTAAACTAGCGGGAGGGCCCAATGAGCAGTTCTTC
>TRBJ1-2|many|TRBV7-2|-
CASSSPGAYGYTF
TGTGCCAGCAGTTCCCCGGGGGCGTATGGCTACACCTTC
>TRBJ1-5|many|TRBV28|TRBD1
CASTRTGRGQPQHF
TGTGCCAGCACAAGGACAGGGAGGGGGCAGCCCCAGCATTTT
>TRBJ1-1|many|TRBV27|TRBD1
CASSRQGTEAFF
TGTGCCAGCAGTCGACAGGGGACTGAAGCTTTCTTT
>TRBJ1-1|many|TRBV9|TRBD1
CASRASGGNTEAFF
TGTGCCAGCAGGGCTTCAGGGGGGAACACTGAAGCTTTCTTT
>TRBJ2-3|many|TRBV6-1|-
CASSAGTSTDTQYF
TGTGCCAGCAGCGCCGGGACTAGCACAGATACGCAGTATTTT
>TRBJ2-1|many|TRBV20-1|-
CSASPRTNPYNEQFF
TGCAGTGCTAGCCCCCGGACAAACCCCTACAATGAGCAGTTCTTC
>TRBJ2-3|many|TRBV12-3/TRBV12-4|-
CASSPDSVPDTQYF
TGTGCCAGCAGTCCCGACTCGGTCCCAGATACGCAGTATTTT
>TRBJ2-2|-|TRBV18|TRBD2
CASSPGPAGLPGELFF
TGTGCCAGCTCACCAGGTCCAGCGGGGTTGCCCGGGGAGCTGTTTTTT
>TRBJ2-2|-|TRBV20-1|-
CSAGSGLFRGELFF
TGCAGTGCAGGATCCGGACTCTTCAGGGGGGAGCTGTTTTTT
>TRBJ2-3|many|TRBV15|-
CATSRGTGRQADTQYF
TGTGCCACCAGCAGAGGAACAGGTAGACAGGCAGATACGCAGTATTTT
>TRBJ1-3|few|TRBV13|-
CASSWQGAGNTIYF
TGTGCCAGCAGCTGGCAGGGCGCTGGAAACACCATATATTTT
>TRBJ1-6|many|TRBV14|-
CASSQDYSPLHF
TGTGCCAGCAGCCAAGATTATTCACCCCTCCACTTT
>TRBJ2-1|-|TRBV7-9|TRBD2
CASSPGLAGLMGNEQFF
TGTGCCAGCAGCCCAGGACTAGCGGGTCTGATGGGCAATGAGCAGTTCTTC